The next 19 T cell receptor beta chains were all read from a single sample in a study of blood T cell repertoires in COVID-19. Generated by immunoSEQ multiplex PCR, the TCRdb table keeps only in-frame clones and is missing some. The sample lists under 85,000 clones, 84% seen once, with approximately 3.3% in the top ten. Sequences were obtained from peripheral blood. The receptors originated from a man between 45 and 60 years old with acute or convalescent COVID-19.

V usage is TRBV4-1 and J usage is TRBJ2-1, with D possibly being TRBD1 (6 bases). Trimming cost V 7 bases and J 3 bases, with 13 bases left between them. Germline CDR1 reads MGHRA; CDR2 reads YSYEKL. This CDR3 spans 14 amino acids. The chain's CDR3 is CASNAGAIYNEQFF. In DNA form, the CDR3 reads TGCGCCAGCAACGCAGGGGCTATCTACAATGAGCAGTTCTTC.

This chain connects TRBV11-3 to TRBJ2-2; a possible D gene is TRBD1 (6 bases). The V gene lost 2 bases and the J gene lost 1 base, with 8 bases spanning the gap. Germline CDR1 and CDR2: SGHNT and YENEEA. The CDR3 is 15 amino acids. CDR3 in DNA: TGTGCCAGCAGCTTACGGACAGTGAACACCGGGGAGCTGTTTTTT. This sequence encodes CASSLRTVNTGELFF.

The CDR3 sequence: CASSFNGVTGREQFF. Written as DNA, the CDR3 is TGTGCCAGCAGCTTCAACGGAGTAACAGGCCGTGAGCAGTTCTTC. The V and J genes are TRBV7-3 and TRBJ2-1, with D perhaps TRBD1 (5 bases). Germline V gene lookup returns CDR1 SGHTA and CDR2 FQGTGA. CDR3 size: 15 residues. The V end was cut by 3 bases, the J end by 9 bases, with 18 bases between.

This clone was seen once. The gene calls are TRBV9 and TRBJ2-5; 8 bases line up with TRBD2. Germline V gene lookup returns CDR1 SGDLS and CDR2 YYNGEE. CDR3 length: 15 amino acids. V lost 2 bases to trimming and J lost 5 bases; unmatched junction nucleotides: 8. The DNA of the CDR3 is TGTGCCAGCAGCGTGTCGGGAGGGGGTAGGGAGACCCAGTACTTC. Amino acids: CASSVSGGGRETQYF.

This chain uses TRBV28 with TRBJ1-2; a weak D match, TRBD1 (5 bases). Per the germline V gene, CDR1 is MDHEN and CDR2 is SYDVKM. The CDR3 runs 13 residues. V was shortened by 7 bases and J by 4 bases, with 13 bases between the two germline ends. The CDR3 DNA follows: TGTGCCAGCACCAACCTCGACAGCTATGGCTACACCTTC. Translation: CASTNLDSYGYTF.

The CDR3 region is CASSYSSRGSQPQHF. The CDR3 nucleotides are TGTGCCAGCAGTTACTCGAGCAGGGGCAGCCAGCCCCAGCATTTT. The rearrangement joins TRBV6-5 to TRBJ1-5; a possible D gene is TRBD1 (6 bases). Germline V gives CDR1 MNHEY, CDR2 SVGAGI. V was shortened by 0 bases and J by 7 bases, with 13 bases between the two germline ends. The CDR3 consists of 15 residues.

J is TRBJ1-3 and V is TRBV7-2; 7 bases line up with TRBD1. The length of the CDR3 is 15 residues. Germline V gene data show CDR1 as SGHTA and CDR2 as FQGNSA. V lost 5 bases to trimming and J lost 1 base; unmatched junction nucleotides: 5. Written as DNA, the CDR3 is TGTGCCAGCAGCAAACTGACAGGGTCTGGAAACACCATATATTTT. Translating gives CASSKLTGSGNTIYF.

In its sample, this clone was seen once. V usage is TRBV18 and J usage is TRBJ2-7; tentatively, D is TRBD2 (5 bases). V shed 6 bases and J shed 0 bases, with 18 bases lying between them. The CDR3 contains 16 residues. The germline gives CDR1 KGHSH, CDR2 LQKENI. In nucleotides, the CDR3 is TGTGCCAGCTCCCCTAGCCCAGCGGAGGTCTCCTACGAGCAGTACTTC. Its protein product is CASSPSPAEVSYEQYF.

This clone ranks as medium-sized (0.01 to 0.1%). The chain carries TRBV5-1 and TRBJ2-7; D is ambiguous. V lost 0 bases and J 0 bases, leaving 10 bases between the germline ends. Germline CDR1 is SGHRS and CDR2 is YFSETQ. CDR3 length: 15 residues. The CDR3 coding sequence is TGCGCCAGCAGCTTGGGTCTAGTGGGCTCCTACGAGCAGTACTTC. Translated, it gives CASSLGLVGSYEQYF. Supplemented by reference TRBV5-1 and TRBJ2-7, the full variable domain reads KAGVTQTPRYLIKTRGQQVTLSCSPISGHRSVSWYQQTPGQGLQFLFEYFSETQRNKGNFPGRFSGRQFSNSRSEMNVSTLELGDSALYLCASSLGLVGSYEQYFGPGTRLTVT.

The gene calls are TRBV29-1 and TRBJ1-1; a weak D match, TRBD1 (5 bases). The CDR3 extends over 15 amino acids. Germline lookup yields CDR1 SQVTM and CDR2 ANQGSEA. The V and J ends lost 4 bases and 0 bases respectively, with 15 bases between them. CDR3 nucleotide sequence: TGCAGCGTTGGCGACAGCCTCCGAATGAACACTGAAGCTTTCTTT. The encoded protein is CSVGDSLRMNTEAFF.

The chain is built from TRBV2 and TRBJ2-1, with D possibly being TRBD2 (5 bases). Germline CDR1 is SNHLY and CDR2 is FYNNEI. Trimming stripped 4 bases from V and 9 bases from J, with 16 bases between. The CDR3 has 14 amino acids. CDR3 nucleotide sequence: TGTGCCAGCAGTGGGTCCGGGATCGGAGGTGAGCAGTTCTTC. Translating gives CASSGSGIGGEQFF.

CDR3 nucleotide sequence: TGTGCCTCAACTAGCGGGAGTATAAGTGAGCAGTTCTTC. Its translation: CASTSGSISEQFF. The gene calls are TRBV12-3 or TRBV12-4 and TRBJ2-1; 11 nucleotides align to TRBD2. J was trimmed by 9 bases and V by 11 bases; bases with no gene match: 9. The length of the CDR3 is 13 residues.

V is TRBV4-3 and J is TRBJ1-1; the match to TRBD1 covers 7 bases. Germline trimming cut 4 bases from V and 11 bases from J; bases unmatched to any gene: 13. Germline lookup yields CDR1 LGHNA and CDR2 YSLEER. This CDR3 has 14 amino acids. In DNA, the CDR3 is TGCGCCAGCAGCCCCCCGAACTACAGGGGAGTTGCTTTCTTT. Translating it yields CASSPPNYRGVAFF.

The chain is built from TRBV7-2 and TRBJ2-5; TRBD1 is a possible D gene (7 bases). The CDR3 consists of 12 residues. Trimming left V 11 bases short and J 2 bases short, with 12 bases between. In germline, CDR1 is SGHTA, CDR2 FQGNSA. CDR3 nucleotides: TGTGCCTCTTCAGGGGGGCAAGAGACCCAGTACTTC. Its translation: CASSGGQETQYF.

The chain recombines TRBV6-5 with TRBJ1-2; 8 nucleotides match TRBD1. This CDR3 is built from 16 residues. The V gene's germline CDR1 is MNHEY and CDR2 SVGAGI. With V trimmed by 0 bases and J by 0 bases, 3 bases remained unmatched. CDR3 nucleotide sequence: TGTGCCAGCAGTTACTCTTACAGGGGGGCTAACTATGGCTACACCTTC. Its translation: CASSYSYRGANYGYTF.

The genes are TRBV19 and TRBJ2-1, with 9 positions matching TRBD2. The V and J ends lost 4 bases and 0 bases, in that order; junction bases with no gene match: 7. The CDR3 has 17 amino acids. Germline CDR1 reads LNHDA; CDR2 reads SQIVND (reference sequence). CDR3 sequence (DNA): TGTGCCAGTAGTACGACTAGCGGCAAAAGCTCCTACAATGAGCAGTTCTTC. It yields the protein CASSTTSGKSSYNEQFF.

The rearrangement links TRBV5-6 to TRBJ2-7; D remains ambiguous. The CDR3 is 12 amino acids. V lost 4 bases and J lost 5, with 10 bases in between. Per germline, CDR1 SGHDT and CDR2 YYEEEE. CDR3 coding DNA: TGTGCCAGCAGCGCTGTCGAGGACGAGCAGTACTTC. It yields the protein CASSAVEDEQYF.

This clone was found once. This chain connects TRBV21-1 to TRBJ1-1; the listed D gene, TRBD1, was not tested against the DNA. TRBV21-1 represents a pseudogene. The CDR3 length is 18 residues. As DNA, the CDR3 is TGTGCCAGCAGCAAATGGGGAGATGGCAGGGGATTGACCACTGAAGCTTTCTTT. Its translation: CASSKWGDGRGLTTEAFF.

This clone was observed once. The chain links TRBV12-3 or TRBV12-4 to TRBJ2-7, with TRBD1 as a possible D gene (6 bases). Trimming left V 3 bases short and J 2 bases short, with 8 bases between. The CDR3 totals 13 residues. As DNA, the CDR3 is TGTGCCAGCAGTTTTCCAGGGGCCTACGAGCAGTACTTC. Translating it yields CASSFPGAYEQYF.